Presented here are 23 T cell receptor beta chains from one specimen sequenced in a study of T cell repertoires in cytomegalovirus infection. TCRdb used MiXCR to reprocess the reads, holding one entry per CDR3 protein. The sample has roughly 280,000 distinct CDR3 sequences, roughly an eighth seen once. The sample consisted of PBMCs. Source of these receptors: a human donor in good health (CMV status not recorded). Some clones in this sample may be carry-over from other donors' samples.

The table lists this clonotype with a few counts. The genes are TRBV29-1 and TRBJ1-4; D is undetermined. Germline values: CDR1 SQVTM, CDR2 ANQGSEA. The CDR3 runs 12 residues. V dropped 7 bases and J dropped 5 bases, with 11 bases sitting between them. In DNA, the CDR3 is TGCAGCGCCGGATCCCAGAATGAAAAACTGTTTTTT. Its translation is CSAGSQNEKLFF.

The table lists this clonotype with many counts. This sequence joins TRBV6-5 and TRBJ2-2; tentatively, D is TRBD1 or TRBD2 (6 bases each). The germline V gene encodes CDR1 MNHEY and CDR2 SVGAGI. The V end lost 5 bases, the J end lost 6 bases, and 16 bases lay between the germline ends. This CDR3 has 15 residues. The CDR3 loop is CASSPKLGGSGELFF. CDR3 in DNA: TGTGCCAGCAGTCCCAAGTTGGGGGGCTCCGGGGAGCTGTTTTTT.

This clonotype was counted a few times. V usage is TRBV28 and J usage is TRBJ2-5; D not resolved. The CDR3 runs 13 residues. V was cut by 3 bases and J by 5 bases, with 10 bases left in between. CDR1 is MDHEN and CDR2 is SYDVKM in the germline V gene. CDR3 residues: CASSFATPETQYF. The CDR3 coding sequence is TGTGCCAGCAGTTTCGCGACACCCGAGACCCAGTACTTC.

In this sample, this clonotype turned up many times. The chain links TRBV7-2 to TRBJ2-5; TRBD1 agrees at 9 bases. The germline CDR1 and CDR2 sequences are SGHTA and FQGNSA. CDR3 size: 14 residues. V dropped 3 bases and J dropped 2; count of bases not matched to a gene: 1. CDR3 bases: TGTGCCAGCAGCTTCGACAGGGGGCAAGAGACCCAGTACTTC. Its translation: CASSFDRGQETQYF.

This clonotype has a count of ten or more. The chain combines TRBV7-6 with TRBJ2-5, with D perhaps matching TRBD1 (6 bases). Deletions cut 8 bases from V and 2 bases from J, with 12 bases between. This CDR3 contains 13 residues. CDR1 is SGHVS and CDR2 is FNYEAQ in the germline V gene. The DNA for the CDR3 is TGTGCCAGCGGGGGCAGCAAGCAAGAGACCCAGTACTTC. It yields the protein CASGGSKQETQYF.

The J gene is TRBJ1-6, the V gene TRBV25-1; D unclear. V was cut by 6 bases and J by 9 bases, with 18 bases left in between. CDR1 MGHDK and CDR2 SYGVNS come from the germline V gene. The CDR3 runs to 15 residues. The CDR3 region has the DNA TGTGCCAGCAGGGACCCCGGGCGAGAGGGTTCACCCCTCCACTTT. It yields the protein CASRDPGREGSPLHF.

The chain recombines TRBV11-3 with TRBJ2-2; the D gene is possibly TRBD1 (6 bases). This CDR3 spans 15 amino acids. The germline V gene encodes CDR1 SGHNT and CDR2 YENEEA. The V end lost 5 bases, the J end lost 1 base, and 11 bases lay between the germline ends. The CDR3 spells CASSPRTENTGELFF. CDR3 coding DNA: TGTGCCAGCAGCCCGAGGACAGAGAACACCGGGGAGCTGTTTTTT.

The chain carries TRBV4-3 and TRBJ2-1, with a weak D call TRBD1 (5 bases). The V end was cut by 0 bases, the J end by 11 bases, with 14 bases between. This CDR3 is 14 amino acids long. Germline values: CDR1 LGHNA, CDR2 YSLEER. CDR3 sequence: CASSQDQAGHKQFF. As DNA, the CDR3 is TGCGCCAGCAGCCAAGATCAGGCAGGGCATAAGCAGTTCTTC.

This clonotype came up a few times. This chain uses TRBV5-6 with TRBJ1-1, with D hard to call. Germline CDR1 reads SGHDT; CDR2 reads YYEEEE. The CDR3 is 14 amino acids. V dropped 3 bases and J dropped 4 bases, with 13 bases sitting between them. The CDR3 DNA sequence: TGTGCCAGCAGCTCATCGGGGTTGATCACTGAAGCTTTCTTT. This sequence encodes CASSSSGLITEAFF. The full variable domain, its missing parts supplied by reference TRBV5-6 and TRBJ1-1, is DAGVTQSPTHLIKTRGQQVTLRCSPKSGHDTVSWYQQALGQGPQFIFQYYEEEERQRGNFPDRFSGHQFPNYSSELNVNALLLGDSALYLCASSSSGLITEAFFGQGTRLTVV.

This clonotype has just a few counts. The chain links TRBV12-3 or TRBV12-4 to TRBJ2-1, with TRBD2 identical over 7 bases. Trimming took 6 bases from V and 3 from J; bases not matched to a gene: 11. The CDR3 extends over 16 amino acids. The CDR3 DNA sequence: TGTGCCAGCAGCGAAATTTCTAGCGGTCTCTACAATGAGCAGTTCTTC. The encoded protein is CASSEISSGLYNEQFF.

The chain employs TRBV29-1 and TRBJ2-4, with TRBD1 identical over 8 bases. CDR3 size: 13 residues. The V gene end was trimmed by 7 bases and the J gene end by 6 bases; junction bases not matched to a gene: 8. Looked up from germline, CDR1 is SQVTM and CDR2 is ANQGSEA. As DNA, the CDR3 is TGCAGCGCCCAAGGGGGGACAGGAAACATTCAGTACTTC. It specifies CSAQGGTGNIQYF.

This clonotype was seen a handful of times. This chain joins TRBV19 and TRBJ1-3; 8 bases fit TRBD1. The CDR3 totals 17 residues. Per the germline V gene, CDR1 is LNHDA and CDR2 is SQIVND (reference sequence). Unmatched junction bases numbered 8, after V lost 4 bases and J lost 0 bases. CDR3 loop: CASSTGTGQSSGNTIYF. Here the CDR3 DNA reads TGTGCCAGTAGTACCGGGACAGGCCAATCCTCTGGAAACACCATATATTTT.

This clonotype occurred a few times. V gene TRBV12-5 combines with J gene TRBJ2-5; D may be TRBD2 (5 bases). The CDR3 covers 15 residues. Germline-derived CDR1 and CDR2 are LGHNT and FRNRAP. V was trimmed by 6 bases and J by 4 bases, leaving 18 bases between them. The CDR3 DNA reads TGTGCTAGTGGGCCGGGGTTTTTTGGACGAGAGACCCAGTACTTC. It codes for CASGPGFFGRETQYF.

In its sample, this clonotype was seen many times. The J gene is TRBJ2-3, the V gene TRBV7-2; D is unresolved. V lost 5 bases to trimming and J lost 3 bases, with 18 bases between them. This CDR3 has 16 amino acids. Germline V CDR1 and CDR2: SGHTA, FQGNSA. CDR3 nucleotides: TGTGCCAGCAGCCGTAGCTGGGGTGATCTTACAGATACGCAGTATTTT. It encodes CASSRSWGDLTDTQYF.

The chain is built from TRBV4-1 and TRBJ1-1; the D gene is possibly TRBD1 (6 bases). Trimming pared 0 bases from V and 1 base from J, leaving 18 bases between. The CDR3 extends over 18 amino acids. Germline V CDR1 and CDR2: MGHRA, YSYEKL. This CDR3 is CASSQERRPEGENTEAFF. The CDR3 DNA sequence: TGCGCCAGCAGCCAAGAGAGGCGCCCCGAGGGGGAGAACACTGAAGCTTTCTTT.

This clonotype was counted at least ten times. V gene TRBV19 combines with J gene TRBJ2-7; D might be TRBD1 (6 bases). V lost 5 bases, J lost 3 bases, and 11 bases lay in between. Germline V gene sequence: CDR1 LNHDA, CDR2 SQIVND (reference sequence). This CDR3 is built from 13 residues. CDR3 coding DNA: TGTGCCAGTAGTCTCGAGGGGGACTACGAGCAGTACTTC. This sequence encodes CASSLEGDYEQYF.

This clonotype turned up a few times. The chain is built from TRBV5-1 and TRBJ1-1; 9 positions agree with TRBD1. Trimming removed 4 bases from V and 6 bases from J; junction bases left unmatched: 4. The CDR3 sequence is 13 residues long. Germline V gene data show CDR1 as SGHRS and CDR2 as YFSETQ. CDR3 nucleotides: TGCGCCAGCAGCGCGGGACAGGGTGCTGAAGCTTTCTTT. It codes for CASSAGQGAEAFF.

This clonotype occurred many times. The chain uses TRBV7-9 and TRBJ2-1, with no clear D. Trimming cost V 5 bases and J 6 bases, with 23 bases left between them. Looked up from germline, CDR1 is SEHNR and CDR2 is FQNEAQ (reference sequence). The CDR3 spans 17 residues. CDR3 in amino acids: CASSLSLALVVANEQFF. The CDR3, as DNA: TGTGCCAGCAGCCTTTCCCTCGCCCTGGTAGTGGCCAATGAGCAGTTCTTC.

The chain carries TRBV5-6 and TRBJ1-1; the match to TRBD1 covers 7 bases. The CDR3 is 13 residues long. The V gene's germline CDR1 is SGHDT and CDR2 YYEEEE. Trimming removed 4 bases from V and 4 bases from J; junction bases left unmatched: 4. The CDR3 DNA reads TGTGCCAGCAGCCAGGGGGAGACCACTGAAGCTTTCTTT. Translation gives CASSQGETTEAFF.

This clonotype was seen a handful of times. V gene TRBV20-1 combines with J gene TRBJ2-2; D call uncertain. Per germline, CDR1 DFQATT and CDR2 SNEGSKA (reference sequence). CDR3 size: 16 residues. The V and J ends lost 6 bases and 4 bases respectively, with 21 bases between them. CDR3 in DNA: TGCAGTGCCCCCCCTATCCCTCTGGTCGGCACCGGGGAGCTGTTTTTT. Translated, it gives CSAPPIPLVGTGELFF.

Only a few counts were recorded for this clonotype. This sequence joins TRBV9 and TRBJ2-1; TRBD2 matches at 10 bases. The V gene's germline CDR1 is SGDLS and CDR2 YYNGEE. The CDR3 runs to 15 residues. V lost 1 base, J lost 6 bases, and 4 bases stayed unmatched. The DNA for the CDR3 is TGTGCCAGCAGCGTATCTAGCGGGAGCCTCAATGAGCAGTTCTTC. Its protein is CASSVSSGSLNEQFF.

This clonotype was counted ten times or more. V usage is TRBV7-2 and J usage is TRBJ2-1; 15 bases match TRBD2. After removal of 3 bases from V and 0 bases from J, the junction contained 9 bases not matched to a gene. This CDR3 contains 20 residues. Per germline, CDR1 SGHTA and CDR2 FQGNSA. CDR3 sequence reads: CASSLGGLAGGTSSYNEQFF. The CDR3 coding sequence is TGTGCCAGCAGCTTGGGGGGACTAGCGGGAGGAACCTCCTCCTACAATGAGCAGTTCTTC.

The chain combines TRBV7-9 with TRBJ2-1; TRBD2 aligns across 9 bases. CDR3 length: 19 amino acids. CDR1 is SEHNR, CDR2 FQNEAQ, per germline (reference sequence). V trimming: 5 bases; J trimming: 0 bases; junction bases outside the gene matches: 14. CDR3 residues: CASSTLAGIGGSSYNEQFF. DNA of the CDR3: TGTGCCAGCAGCACCCTAGCGGGAATCGGGGGGAGCTCCTACAATGAGCAGTTCTTC.